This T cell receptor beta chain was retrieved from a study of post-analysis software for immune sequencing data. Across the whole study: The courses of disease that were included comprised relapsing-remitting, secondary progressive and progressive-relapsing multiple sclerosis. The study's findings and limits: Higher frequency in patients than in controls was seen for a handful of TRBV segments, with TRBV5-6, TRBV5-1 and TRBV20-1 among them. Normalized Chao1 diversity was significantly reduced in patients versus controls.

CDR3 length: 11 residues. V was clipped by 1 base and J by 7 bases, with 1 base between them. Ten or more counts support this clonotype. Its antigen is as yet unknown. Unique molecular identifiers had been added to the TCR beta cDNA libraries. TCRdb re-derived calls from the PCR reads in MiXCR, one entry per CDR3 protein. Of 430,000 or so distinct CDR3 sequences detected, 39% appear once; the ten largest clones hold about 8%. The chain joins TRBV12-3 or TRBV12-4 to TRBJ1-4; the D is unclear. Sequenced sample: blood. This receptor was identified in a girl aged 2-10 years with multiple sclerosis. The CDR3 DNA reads TGTGCCAGCAGTTTAGGTGAAAAACTGTTTTTT. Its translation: CASSLGEKLFF.